Presented here are 30 T cell receptor beta chains from one specimen sequenced in a study of blood T cell repertoires in COVID-19. Profiled with immunoSEQ multiplex PCR; TCRdb holds only in-frame clones, not every one. The sample yields under 200,000 clones, around nine tenths seen once. Sequenced input: peripheral blood. All receptors come from a man aged 65 to 79 with acute or convalescent COVID-19.

J is TRBJ1-1 and V is TRBV5-1; D gene ambiguous. V was trimmed by 4 bases and J by 0 bases, leaving 22 bases between them. There are 18 residues in the CDR3. CDR1 is SGHRS and CDR2 is YFSETQ in the germline V gene. The CDR3 coding sequence is TGCGCCAGCAGCCTCCGCAAATCTTACTTCTTAATGAACACTGAAGCTTTCTTT. It yields the protein CASSLRKSYFLMNTEAFF.

J is TRBJ2-6 and V is TRBV12-3 or TRBV12-4; D not certain. Trimming pared 6 bases from V and 2 bases from J, leaving 5 bases between. The CDR3 is 13 amino acids. The chain's CDR3 is CASSPTGANVLTF. In DNA form, the CDR3 reads TGTGCCAGCAGCCCCACTGGGGCCAACGTCCTGACTTTC.

This chain connects TRBV28 to TRBJ2-7; 10 nucleotides agree with TRBD2. The J segment lost 4 bases and the V segment lost 2 bases, leaving 5 bases of the junction unmatched. CDR1 and CDR2 from the germline V gene are MDHEN and SYDVKM. The CDR3 sequence is 15 residues long. The CDR3 DNA reads TGTGCCAGCAGTTTAATGCCTAGCGGGAGTTACGAGCAGTACTTC. This encodes CASSLMPSGSYEQYF.

This sequence joins TRBV3-1 (or the pseudogene TRBV3-2) and TRBJ2-1, with 15 positions matching TRBD2. The V gene's germline CDR1 is LGHDT and CDR2 YNNKEL (reference sequence). Trimming removed 4 bases from V and 0 bases from J; junction bases left unmatched: 4. The CDR3 is 18 residues long. The CDR3 coding sequence is TGTGCCAGCAGCCCCGGGACTAGCGGGGGGATCTCCTACAATGAGCAGTTCTTC. It codes for CASSPGTSGGISYNEQFF.

The V call is TRBV18, the J call TRBJ1-2; TRBD1 is a possible D gene (5 bases). The germline gives CDR1 KGHSH, CDR2 LQKENI. The V gene lost 2 bases and the J gene lost 4 bases, with 14 bases spanning the gap. There are 15 residues in the CDR3. CDR3 region: CASSPTRDSFYGYTF. The CDR3 bases are TGTGCCAGCTCACCAACTCGAGACAGCTTCTATGGCTACACCTTC.

The chain couples TRBV11-2 to TRBJ2-3; 11 bases map to TRBD2. CDR3 size: 15 residues. The V and J ends lost 5 bases and 4 bases, in that order; junction bases with no gene match: 5. The germline gives CDR1 SGHAT, CDR2 FQNNGV. DNA for the CDR3: TGTGCCAGCAGCCGGGCGACTAGCGGGGCAGATACGCAGTATTTT. Translated, it gives CASSRATSGADTQYF.

Within the sample, this clone is medium-sized. The chain carries TRBV12-3 or TRBV12-4 and TRBJ2-5; D is possibly TRBD2 (6 bases). Trimming cost V 7 bases and J 1 base, with 10 bases left between them. This CDR3 comprises 13 residues. The CDR3 loop reads CASIRRGQETQYF. The CDR3 nucleotides read TGTGCCAGCATTAGGAGGGGCCAAGAGACCCAGTACTTC.

J is TRBJ2-1 and V is TRBV14, with D possibly being TRBD2 (5 bases). V was pared by 1 base and J by 3 bases, with 16 bases between. The CDR3 covers 17 residues. CDR1 is SGHDN, CDR2 FVKESK, per germline. CDR3 in DNA: TGTGCCAGCAGCCAAGCCCCTAGCAACTTAAACTACAATGAGCAGTTCTTC. This codes for CASSQAPSNLNYNEQFF.

This rearrangement joins TRBV18 to TRBJ1-3; possible D gene TRBD1, 5 bases. Germline V gives CDR1 KGHSH, CDR2 LQKENI. CDR3 length equals 15 residues. V lost 1 base and J lost 6, with 13 bases in between. The CDR3, as DNA: TGTGCCAGCTCACCACAGCGCCCGGGGGTAAACACCATATATTTT. Amino acids: CASSPQRPGVNTIYF.

This chain joins TRBV6-5 and TRBJ2-7; possible D gene TRBD1, 6 bases. Germline values: CDR1 MNHEY, CDR2 SVGAGI. The CDR3 is 14 amino acids. Trimming stripped 2 bases from V and 3 bases from J, with 11 bases between. The CDR3 reads CASSYKTGVYEQYF. The DNA for the CDR3 is TGTGCCAGCAGTTACAAGACAGGAGTCTACGAGCAGTACTTC.

CDR3 sequence: CASSDVRTEREKLFF. DNA of the CDR3: TGTGCCAGCAGTGACGTAAGGACAGAGCGAGAAAAACTGTTTTTT. This chain uses TRBV2 with TRBJ1-4, with D tentatively TRBD1 (6 bases). The length of the CDR3 is 15 residues. The germline V gene encodes CDR1 SNHLY and CDR2 FYNNEI. V lost 3 bases, J lost 8 bases, and 16 bases lay in between.

This chain connects TRBV19 to TRBJ1-2; TRBD1 agrees at 9 bases. V gave up 3 bases and J gave up 4 bases; unmatched junction bases: 3. The CDR3 consists of 14 residues. CDR1 is LNHDA and CDR2 is SQIVND in the germline V gene (reference sequence). The CDR3 DNA reads TGTGCCAGTAGTATCACAGGGGGCAGCTATGGCTACACCTTC. This codes for CASSITGGSYGYTF.

This clone was counted a single time. The V gene is TRBV10-3, the J gene TRBJ2-7; D might be TRBD2 (5 bases). The germline V and J ends were trimmed by 11 bases and 13 bases, with 15 bases remaining between them. Germline assignment: CDR1 ENHRY and CDR2 SYGVKD. This CDR3 spans 9 amino acids. The CDR3: CAPREGDYF. The CDR3 coding sequence is TGTGCCCCTCGCGAGGGTGATTACTTC.

This chain joins TRBV14 and TRBJ2-1; the match to TRBD2 covers 8 bases. Per the germline V gene, CDR1 is SGHDN and CDR2 is FVKESK. The CDR3 has 15 amino acids. V shed 1 base, J shed 4 bases, and the junction held 3 bases outside the gene matches. In DNA form, the CDR3 reads TGTGCCAGCAGCCAAGCGATAGCGGGGTACAATGAGCAGTTCTTC. It is translated as CASSQAIAGYNEQFF.

The chain uses TRBV4-3 and TRBJ1-4, with 7 bases lining up with TRBD1. Germline values: CDR1 LGHNA, CDR2 YSLEER. This CDR3 comprises 13 residues. The V gene end was trimmed by 5 bases and the J gene end by 10 bases; junction bases not matched to a gene: 7. CDR3 coding DNA: TGCGCCAGCAGCTTGGGCAGGGACAGAAAACTGTTTTTT. This encodes CASSLGRDRKLFF.

The V and J genes are TRBV30 and TRBJ2-1; 9 nucleotides match TRBD1. Germline V gene data show CDR1 as GTSNPN and CDR2 as SVGIG (reference sequence). The CDR3 runs to 12 residues. Trimming took 8 bases from V and 8 from J; bases not matched to a gene: 7. CDR3 protein: CAGGTGFYEQFF. As DNA, the CDR3 is TGTGCCGGCGGGACAGGGTTTTATGAGCAGTTCTTC.

The chain has TRBV9 and TRBJ2-7; 8 nucleotides agree with TRBD1. The CDR3 loop spans 14 amino acids. Looked up from germline, CDR1 is SGDLS and CDR2 is YYNGEE. V dropped 3 bases and J dropped 2; count of bases not matched to a gene: 4. The chain's CDR3 is CASSDRGRPYEQYF. CDR3 nucleotides: TGTGCCAGCAGCGACAGGGGGAGGCCCTACGAGCAGTACTTC.

The chain links TRBV7-3 to TRBJ1-1; D remains unclear. The CDR3 length is 13 residues. Germline V gene data show CDR1 as SGHTA and CDR2 as FQGTGA. V lost 2 bases, J lost 8 bases, and 12 bases lay in between. The CDR3 protein is CASSLRRGGEAFF. The CDR3 DNA sequence: TGTGCCAGCAGCTTACGCCGGGGAGGGGAAGCTTTCTTT. Looking up the rest from reference TRBV7-3 and TRBJ1-1 gives the full variable domain: GAGVSQTPSNKVTEKGKYVELRCDPISGHTALYWYRQSLGQGPEFLIYFQGTGAADDSGLPNDRFFAVRPEGSVSTLKIQRTERGDSAVYLCASSLRRGGEAFFGQGTRLTVV.

The rearrangement uses TRBV28 and TRBJ1-4; 7 bases are shared with TRBD1. There are 14 residues in the CDR3. Per germline, CDR1 MDHEN and CDR2 SYDVKM. The junction had 4 bases not matched to a gene; V was cut back by 6 bases and J by 3 bases. CDR3 residues: CASRPDRANEKLFF. For the CDR3, the DNA is TGTGCCAGCAGGCCCGACAGGGCTAATGAAAAACTGTTTTTT. The whole variable domain, remainder taken from reference TRBV28 and TRBJ1-4, is DVKVTQSSRYLVKRTGEKVFLECVQDMDHENMFWYRQDPGLGLRLIYFSYDVKMKEKGDIPEGYSVSREKKERFSLILESASTNQTSMYLCASRPDRANEKLFFGSGTQLSVL.

This clone was detected only once. The genes are TRBV29-1 and TRBJ2-5, with D hard to call. Germline V gene sequence: CDR1 SQVTM, CDR2 ANQGSEA. The V end lost 7 bases, the J end lost 5 bases, and 8 bases lay between the germline ends. This CDR3 is 10 amino acids long. The CDR3 DNA is TGCAGCGGAAGGCGGGAGACCCAGTACTTC. Amino acid sequence: CSGRRETQYF.

The chain uses TRBV5-4 and TRBJ1-1; 9 nucleotides match TRBD1. The V segment lost 4 bases and the J segment 1 base; nucleotides outside the gene matches: 2. This CDR3 contains 14 residues. The germline V gene encodes CDR1 SGHNT and CDR2 YYREEE (reference sequence). CDR3 DNA sequence: TGTGCCAGCAGCGCGACAGGGGGGAACACTGAAGCTTTCTTT. It specifies CASSATGGNTEAFF.

The chain carries TRBV28 and TRBJ2-1; TRBD1 matches 8 bases. Germline values: CDR1 MDHEN, CDR2 SYDVKM. V shed 6 bases, J shed 5 bases, and the junction held 9 bases outside the gene matches. The CDR3 is 15 amino acids. This CDR3 reads CASRPSGQADNEQFF. CDR3 nucleotide sequence: TGTGCCAGCAGGCCATCGGGACAGGCCGACAATGAGCAGTTCTTC.

V usage is TRBV20-1 and J usage is TRBJ1-4; D is unclear. Germline V gene lookup returns CDR1 DFQATT and CDR2 SNEGSKA (reference sequence). V shed 3 bases and J shed 4 bases, with 12 bases lying between them. The CDR3 consists of 14 residues. The CDR3: CSASHPSNNEKLFF. In nucleotides, the CDR3 is TGCAGTGCTAGTCATCCGAGTAATAATGAAAAACTGTTTTTT.

This clone was seen only once. The chain links TRBV9 to TRBJ2-5; D remains unclear. The CDR3 sequence is 15 residues long. Trimming removed 0 bases from V and 2 bases from J, with 11 bases in between. Germline CDR1 and CDR2: SGDLS and YYNGEE. The CDR3 bases are TGTGCCAGCAGCGTAGCTCCTAGATCACAAGAGACCCAGTACTTC. It encodes CASSVAPRSQETQYF.

This clone was counted only a few times. The chain employs TRBV6-4 and TRBJ2-7; D not resolved. CDR3 size: 11 residues. Trimming took 5 bases from V and 12 from J, leaving 14 bases between them. Germline V gene lookup returns CDR1 MRHNA and CDR2 SNTAGT. CDR3 amino acids: CASSIDSLLYF. The CDR3 DNA sequence: TGTGCCAGCAGTATTGACTCCCTCCTGTACTTC.

V is TRBV4-1 and J is TRBJ2-7; D might be TRBD2 (6 bases). The CDR3 has 16 residues. V lost 2 bases, J lost 1 base, and 15 bases lay in between. Germline values: CDR1 MGHRA, CDR2 YSYEKL. The CDR3 DNA is TGCGCCAGCAGCCAAAATATAGCGGAAAAATCCTACGAGCAGTACTTC. It is translated as CASSQNIAEKSYEQYF.

The chain recombines TRBV18 with TRBJ1-1, with D uncertain. Trimming pared 3 bases from V and 0 bases from J, leaving 14 bases between. The CDR3 runs to 16 residues. In germline, CDR1 is KGHSH, CDR2 LQKENI. The CDR3 DNA follows: TGTGCCAGCTCACCGGCGTCCGGGGTTTTGAACACTGAAGCTTTCTTT. The encoded protein is CASSPASGVLNTEAFF. Filled out from reference TRBV18 and TRBJ1-1, the complete variable domain reads NAGVMQNPRHLVRRRGQEARLRCSPMKGHSHVYWYRQLPEEGLKFMVYLQKENIIDESGMPKERFSAEFPKEGPSILRIQQVVRGDSAAYFCASSPASGVLNTEAFFGQGTRLTVV.

The rearrangement links TRBV6-5 to TRBJ1-1; D possibly corresponds to TRBD1 (6 bases). This CDR3 has 15 amino acids. Germline V lookup: CDR1 MNHEY, CDR2 SVGAGI. Trimming stripped 7 bases from V and 0 bases from J, with 15 bases between. CDR3 DNA sequence: TGTGCCAGCAAAAAGGGTCAGGGGATGAACACTGAAGCTTTCTTT. Its protein product is CASKKGQGMNTEAFF.

V is TRBV16 and J is TRBJ1-4; 8 nucleotides align to TRBD1. The germline V gene encodes CDR1 KGHSY and CDR2 FQNENV. The CDR3 has 14 residues. The J segment lost 8 bases and the V segment lost 5 bases, leaving 7 bases of the junction unmatched. The DNA for the CDR3 is TGTGCCAGCAGCGGCAGACAGGGGAGGGAAAAACTGTTTTTT. Its protein is CASSGRQGREKLFF.

A few counts support this clone. The V and J genes are TRBV30 and TRBJ2-7, with a tentative D call TRBD1 (5 bases). Germline CDR1 reads GTSNPN; CDR2 reads SVGIG (reference sequence). The CDR3 runs to 11 residues. The V and J ends lost 2 bases and 5 bases respectively, with 7 bases between them. The CDR3 loop reads CAWSWGDEQYF. The DNA for the CDR3 is TGTGCCTGGAGTTGGGGCGACGAGCAGTACTTC.